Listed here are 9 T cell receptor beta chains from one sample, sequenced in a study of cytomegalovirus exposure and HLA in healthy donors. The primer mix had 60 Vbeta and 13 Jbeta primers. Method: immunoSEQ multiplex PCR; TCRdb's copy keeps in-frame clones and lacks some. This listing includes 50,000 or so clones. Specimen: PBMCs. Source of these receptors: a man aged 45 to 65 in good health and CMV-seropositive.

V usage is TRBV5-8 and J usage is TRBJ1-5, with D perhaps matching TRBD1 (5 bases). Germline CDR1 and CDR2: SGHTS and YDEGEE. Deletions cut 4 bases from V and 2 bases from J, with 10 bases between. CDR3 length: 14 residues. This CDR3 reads CASSVREGNQPQHF. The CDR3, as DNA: TGTGCCAGCAGCGTCAGGGAGGGCAATCAGCCCCAGCATTTT.

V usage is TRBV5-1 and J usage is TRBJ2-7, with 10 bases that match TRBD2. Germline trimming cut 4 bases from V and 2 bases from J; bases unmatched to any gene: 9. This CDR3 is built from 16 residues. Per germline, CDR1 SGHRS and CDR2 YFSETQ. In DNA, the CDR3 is TGCGCCAGCAGCCTAAACCTAGCGGGAGAGACCTACGAGCAGTACTTC. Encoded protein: CASSLNLAGETYEQYF. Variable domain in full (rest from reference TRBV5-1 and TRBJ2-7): KAGVTQTPRYLIKTRGQQVTLSCSPISGHRSVSWYQQTPGQGLQFLFEYFSETQRNKGNFPGRFSGRQFSNSRSEMNVSTLELGDSALYLCASSLNLAGETYEQYFGPGTRLTVT.

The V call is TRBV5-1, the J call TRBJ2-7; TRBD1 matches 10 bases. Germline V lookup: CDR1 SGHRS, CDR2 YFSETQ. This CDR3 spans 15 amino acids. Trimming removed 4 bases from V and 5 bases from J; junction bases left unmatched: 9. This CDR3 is CASSPQTGGRDEQYF. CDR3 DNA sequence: TGCGCCAGCAGCCCTCAGACAGGGGGCAGGGACGAGCAGTACTTC.

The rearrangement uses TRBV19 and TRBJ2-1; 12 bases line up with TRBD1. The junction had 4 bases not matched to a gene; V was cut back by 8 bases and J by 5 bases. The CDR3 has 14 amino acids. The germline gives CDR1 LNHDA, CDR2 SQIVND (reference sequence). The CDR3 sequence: CASGGQGAHNEQFF. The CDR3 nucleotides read TGTGCCAGTGGGGGACAGGGGGCCCACAATGAGCAGTTCTTC.

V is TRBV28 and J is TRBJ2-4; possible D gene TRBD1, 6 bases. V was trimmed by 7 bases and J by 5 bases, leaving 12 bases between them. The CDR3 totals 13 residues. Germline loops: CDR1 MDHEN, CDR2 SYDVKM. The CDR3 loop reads CASTEDSQNIQYF. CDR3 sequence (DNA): TGTGCCAGCACCGAGGACAGCCAAAACATTCAGTACTTC.

CDR3 sequence reads: CASSPGIISNQPQHF. Here the CDR3 DNA reads TGTGCCAGCAGTCCAGGGATAATCAGCAATCAGCCCCAGCATTTT. The chain recombines TRBV27 with TRBJ1-5, with D possibly being TRBD1 (5 bases). Germline V CDR1 and CDR2: MNHEY, SMNVEV (reference sequence). The V gene lost 5 bases and the J gene lost 1 base, with 12 bases spanning the gap. The CDR3 is made up of 15 amino acids.

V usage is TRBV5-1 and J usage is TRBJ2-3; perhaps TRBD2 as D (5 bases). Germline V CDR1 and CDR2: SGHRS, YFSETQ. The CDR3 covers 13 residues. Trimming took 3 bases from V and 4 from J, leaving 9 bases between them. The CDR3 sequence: CASSSGRADTQYF. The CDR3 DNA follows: TGCGCCAGCAGCTCTGGGCGGGCAGATACGCAGTATTTT.

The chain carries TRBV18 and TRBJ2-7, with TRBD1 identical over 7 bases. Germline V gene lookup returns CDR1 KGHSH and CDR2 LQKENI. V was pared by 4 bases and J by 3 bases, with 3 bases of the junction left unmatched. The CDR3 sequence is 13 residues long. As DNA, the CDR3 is TGTGCCAGCTCACAGGGACAGAACTACGAGCAGTACTTC. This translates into CASSQGQNYEQYF.

The CDR3 sequence: CASSLSDRETGELFF. The CDR3 DNA is TGCGCCAGCAGCTTGTCCGACAGGGAGACCGGGGAGCTGTTTTTT. The rearrangement links TRBV5-1 to TRBJ2-2; TRBD1 agrees at 7 bases. Germline V gene sequence: CDR1 SGHRS, CDR2 YFSETQ. V lost 1 base, J lost 5 bases, and 5 bases stayed unmatched. The CDR3 sequence is 15 residues long.